These T cell receptor beta chains were read from a single sample in a study of early T cells in non-severe SARS-CoV-2 infection. From the 5' RACE reads, TCRdb called clonotypes with MiXCR, one entry per CDR3 protein. Counted here are tens of thousands of distinct CDR3 sequences, 9% to 15% occurring once; the ten biggest clones make up 3.5% to 4.5%. The sequenced sample consisted of whole blood. These TCRs come from an adult who was a healthcare worker with PCR-confirmed SARS-CoV-2 infection or an uninfected control (not recorded which). Each CDR3 is given with its conserved first and last residue. D genes are given only for firm matches. Size values are once, few and many counts, or a class for expanded clones, and some rows have none.

V: TRBV27; size: many; J: TRBJ1-2; D: NA; CDR3: CASSLHGQQNYGYTF; DNA: TGTGCCAGCAGTTTGCATGGACAGCAGAACTATGGCTACACCTTC
V: TRBV15; size: few; J: TRBJ2-7; D: TRBD2; CDR3: CATSRDAGVTKSYEQYF; DNA: TGTGCCACCAGCAGAGATGCGGGGGTAACGAAGTCCTACGAGCAGTACTTC
V: TRBV7-6; size: many; J: TRBJ2-3; D: TRBD2; CDR3: CASSLALAGPNTQYF; DNA: TGTGCCAGCAGCTTAGCGCTAGCGGGACCGAATACGCAGTATTTT
V: TRBV4-1; size: few; J: TRBJ2-5; D: TRBD2; CDR3: CASSQRGGASGSQETQYF; DNA: TGCGCCAGCAGCCAGAGGGGAGGGGCTAGCGGGTCTCAAGAGACCCAGTACTTC
V: TRBV30; size: NA; J: TRBJ2-7; D: NA; CDR3: CAWSVTKGTPDGEQYF; DNA: TGTGCCTGGAGTGTAACTAAAGGGACACCCGATGGCGAGCAGTACTTC
V: TRBV12-3/TRBV12-4; size: few; J: TRBJ1-2; D: TRBD1; CDR3: CASSWTGTYGYTF; DNA: TGTGCCAGCAGTTGGACAGGGACTTATGGCTACACCTTC
V: TRBV5-1; size: few; J: TRBJ2-2; D: NA; CDR3: CASSPERNTGELFF; DNA: TGCGCCAGCAGCCCAGAGCGGAATACCGGGGAGCTGTTTTTT
V: TRBV27; size: NA; J: TRBJ2-5; D: TRBD2; CDR3: CASSFLGLAGGETQYF; DNA: TGTGCCAGCAGTTTCCTGGGGCTAGCGGGCGGCGAGACCCAGTACTTC
V: TRBV29-1; size: NA; J: TRBJ1-2; D: NA; CDR3: CSVGTVYGYTF; DNA: TGCAGCGTTGGGACAGTATATGGCTACACCTTC
V: TRBV5-4; size: many; J: TRBJ1-6; D: NA; CDR3: CASSLDETAYNSPLHF; DNA: TGTGCCAGCAGCTTGGACGAGACAGCATATAATTCACCCCTCCACTTT
V: TRBV20-1; size: NA; J: TRBJ2-5; D: NA; CDR3: CSAKAPGETQYF; DNA: TGCAGTGCTAAGGCCCCGGGGGAGACCCAGTACTTC
V: TRBV5-4; size: many; J: TRBJ2-1; D: NA; CDR3: CASRSPAGSSYNEQFF; DNA: TGTGCCAGCAGGTCACCGGCCGGGAGTTCCTACAATGAGCAGTTCTTC
V: TRBV28; size: few; J: TRBJ2-1; D: NA; CDR3: CASRPPGNEQFF; DNA: TGTGCCAGCAGACCCCCGGGTAATGAGCAGTTCTTC
V: TRBV5-1; size: many; J: TRBJ2-5; D: TRBD1; CDR3: CASSTGQGETQYF; DNA: TGCGCCAGCAGCACTGGACAGGGCGAGACCCAGTACTTC
V: TRBV14; size: many; J: TRBJ2-1; D: NA; CDR3: CASSQEVGRVMNEQFF; DNA: TGTGCCAGCAGCCAAGAAGTTGGCAGGGTCATGAATGAGCAGTTCTTC
V: TRBV10-3; size: many; J: TRBJ2-7; D: TRBD1; CDR3: CAISGAGGFYEQYF; DNA: TGTGCCATCAGTGGGGCAGGGGGCTTCTACGAGCAGTACTTC
V: TRBV28; size: many; J: TRBJ2-1; D: TRBD2; CDR3: CASSLPVSGRGEQFF; DNA: TGTGCCAGCAGTCTTCCGGTCAGCGGGAGGGGTGAGCAGTTCTTC
V: TRBV20-1; size: many; J: TRBJ2-7; D: TRBD1; CDR3: CSASGTEVSYEQYF; DNA: TGCAGTGCTAGCGGGACAGAAGTCTCCTACGAGCAGTACTTC
V: TRBV19; size: many; J: TRBJ2-7; D: TRBD1; CDR3: CASSRTGGYEQYF; DNA: TGTGCCAGTAGTCGGACAGGGGGCTACGAGCAGTACTTC
V: TRBV12-3/TRBV12-4; size: NA; J: TRBJ2-1; D: TRBD2; CDR3: CASSHRLAGSSYNEQFF; DNA: TGTGCCAGCAGTCACCGACTAGCGGGGAGCTCCTACAATGAGCAGTTCTTC
V: TRBV28; size: NA; J: TRBJ2-1; D: NA; CDR3: CASSFLAPPWQFF; DNA: TGTGCCAGCAGTTTTTTGGCCCCACCGTGGCAGTTCTTC
V: TRBV28; size: NA; J: TRBJ2-7; D: NA; CDR3: CASSFHLATLTYEQYF; DNA: TGTGCCAGCAGTTTCCATCTGGCTACCCTGACCTACGAGCAGTACTTC
V: TRBV11-1; size: NA; J: TRBJ2-3; D: TRBD2; CDR3: CASSLGPAGRTDTQYF; DNA: TGTGCCAGCAGCTTAGGACCAGCGGGGCGCACAGATACGCAGTATTTT
V: TRBV24-1; size: many; J: TRBJ2-6; D: NA; CDR3: CATSAPSGANVLTF; DNA: TGTGCCACCAGTGCCCCGTCTGGGGCCAACGTCCTGACTTTC
V: TRBV29-1; size: many; J: TRBJ2-1; D: NA; CDR3: CSAGGGTYNEQFF; DNA: TGCAGTGCTGGGGGCGGGACCTACAATGAGCAGTTCTTC
V: TRBV20-1; size: many; J: TRBJ1-5; D: NA; CDR3: CSASSGINQPQHF; DNA: TGCAGTGCTAGTTCGGGTATTAATCAGCCCCAGCATTTT
V: TRBV5-5; size: NA; J: TRBJ1-1; D: NA; CDR3: CASSLEPGRRAFF; DNA: TGCGCCAGCAGCTTGGAACCAGGGAGGCGAGCTTTCTTT
V: TRBV5-4; size: many; J: TRBJ2-3; D: NA; CDR3: CASGRGGSDTQYF; DNA: TGTGCCAGCGGTAGGGGAGGTTCAGATACGCAGTATTTT
V: TRBV7-9; size: many; J: TRBJ1-1; D: TRBD1; CDR3: CASSPRDRGRNTEAFF; DNA: TGTGCCAGCAGCCCACGGGACAGGGGCAGGAACACTGAAGCTTTCTTT
V: TRBV7-6; size: few; J: TRBJ1-1; D: NA; CDR3: CASSFREDTEAFF; DNA: TGTGCCAGCAGCTTCAGGGAGGACACTGAAGCTTTCTTT
V: TRBV7-6; size: few; J: TRBJ2-2; D: NA; CDR3: CASSLSTGELFF; DNA: TGTGCCAGCAGCCTCAGTACCGGGGAGCTGTTTTTT
V: TRBV20-1; size: many; J: TRBJ2-7; D: TRBD2; CDR3: CSARDRGSGRYEQYF; DNA: TGCAGTGCTAGAGATCGGGGTAGCGGGAGATACGAGCAGTACTTC
V: TRBV7-9; size: many; J: TRBJ1-6; D: NA; CDR3: CASSSRRQGWYSPLHF; DNA: TGTGCCAGCAGCTCCAGACGCCAGGGATGGTACTCACCCCTCCACTTT
V: TRBV28; size: many; J: TRBJ2-5; D: TRBD1; CDR3: CASRTLQGTETQYF; DNA: TGTGCCAGCCGGACCCTACAGGGGACCGAGACCCAGTACTTC
V: TRBV20-1; size: NA; J: TRBJ1-6; D: NA; CDR3: CSARVATGNNSPLHF; DNA: TGCAGTGCTAGAGTGGCTACAGGGAACAATTCACCCCTCCACTTT
V: TRBV29-1; size: few; J: TRBJ2-1; D: TRBD1; CDR3: CSASRDRGYNEQFF; DNA: TGCAGCGCGAGTAGGGACAGGGGGTACAATGAGCAGTTCTTC
V: TRBV7-3; size: NA; J: TRBJ2-7; D: TRBD1; CDR3: CASSVGWTGNNEQYF; DNA: TGTGCCAGCAGCGTAGGGTGGACAGGGAACAACGAGCAGTACTTC
V: TRBV27; size: few; J: TRBJ2-7; D: TRBD2; CDR3: CASSFAGVGNEQYF; DNA: TGTGCCAGCAGTTTTGCGGGAGTCGGGAACGAGCAGTACTTC
V: TRBV7-2; size: NA; J: TRBJ1-6; D: NA; CDR3: CASSLKLNNSPLHF; DNA: TGTGCCAGCAGCTTAAAATTGAACAATTCACCCCTCCACTTT
V: TRBV10-2; size: many; J: TRBJ2-1; D: TRBD1; CDR3: CASSDADRGLNEQFF; DNA: TGCGCCAGCAGTGATGCGGACAGGGGGCTGAATGAGCAGTTCTTC
V: TRBV28; size: medium-sized; J: TRBJ2-1; D: TRBD2; CDR3: CASRRWREGRNEQFF; DNA: TGTGCCAGCCGAAGATGGCGGGAGGGCCGAAATGAGCAGTTCTTC
V: TRBV12-3/TRBV12-4; size: NA; J: TRBJ2-1; D: TRBD2; CDR3: CASSLGGLATEGEQFF; DNA: TGTGCCAGCAGTTTAGGGGGACTAGCCACCGAGGGGGAGCAGTTCTTC
V: TRBV7-3; size: NA; J: TRBJ2-2; D: TRBD2; CDR3: CASSLTSTSGRTGELFF; DNA: TGTGCCAGCAGCTTAACGAGTACTAGCGGGAGGACCGGGGAGCTGTTTTTT
V: TRBV20-1; size: NA; J: TRBJ2-3; D: TRBD1; CDR3: CSAHVDRGLTDTQYF; DNA: TGCAGTGCGCACGTGGACAGGGGGCTAACAGATACGCAGTATTTT
V: TRBV5-1; size: few; J: TRBJ2-2; D: TRBD1; CDR3: CASSWGQGTGELFF; DNA: TGCGCCAGCAGCTGGGGACAGGGGACCGGGGAGCTGTTTTTT
V: TRBV5-4; size: NA; J: TRBJ1-2; D: NA; CDR3: CASSPDSNYGYTF; DNA: TGTGCCAGCAGCCCCGACAGCAACTATGGCTACACCTTC
V: TRBV28; size: many; J: TRBJ1-1; D: NA; CDR3: CASSRPGSEGTEAFF; DNA: TGTGCCAGCAGTCGACCGGGATCCGAGGGCACTGAAGCTTTCTTT